The sequence of this TCR beta chain was determined in a study of blood T cell repertoires in COVID-19. Study at large: Samples of COVID-19 (acute and convalescent) were obtained from the United States, Italy and Spain. The cDNA or gDNA used as material had been derived from T cells, B-cell-depleted T cells, or PBMCs.

The count of this clone is one. Looked up from germline, CDR1 is MDHEN and CDR2 is SYDVKM. The CDR3 spans 14 residues. V lost 2 bases to trimming and J lost 1 base, with 8 bases between them. In the original processing: By means of reference gene primer amplification, nucleated cell counts were estimated. Here immunoSEQ multiplex PCR was the method, and the copy in TCRdb shows in-frame clones only, minus some. That table furnishes V, J and clone size, whereas the DNA furnished D and trimming. The sample has fewer than 110,000 clones, 87% seen once. What was sequenced was peripheral blood. The rearrangement links TRBV28 to TRBJ1-1; tentatively, D is TRBD1 (5 bases). The receptor comes from a human donor in a cohort sampled during active COVID-19. The DNA for the CDR3 is TGTGCCAGCAGTTTACCAGACAGGAACACTGAAGCTTTCTTT. It codes for CASSLPDRNTEAFF.